This T cell receptor beta chain came from a study of blood T cells in healthy people across ages. The CDR3 contains 16 residues. Germline V gene sequence: CDR1 MNHEY, CDR2 SVGAGI. For the second PCR, which ran for 7 to 11 cycles, a sample-barcoded 5' primer and a J-beta primer mix were used. Each CDR3 protein is one row after TCRdb ran MiXCR on the 5' RACE reads. The table shows some 920,000 distinct CDR3 sequences, with just over 50% occurring only once. Samples had at least 7 million PBMCs isolated from them. The source is an older woman in good health. This chain connects TRBV6-5 to TRBJ2-5; D call uncertain. Near its end, the DNA agrees better with TRBJ2-7, so the J call may be wrong. Sequenced sample: blood. The CDR3 loop reads CASSYSATRVSYEQYF. DNA of the CDR3: TGTGCCAGCAGTTACTCGGCTACCCGGGTATCCTACGAGCAGTACTTC.